This TCR beta chain was captured by sequencing in a study of cytomegalovirus exposure and HLA in healthy donors. Healthy bone marrow donors made up the donors. V dropped 5 bases and J dropped 3 bases, with 11 bases sitting between them. The CDR3 spans 13 residues. Germline V gene lookup returns CDR1 SGHNT and CDR2 YENEEA. The PCR had 60 Vbeta and 13 Jbeta primers. Generated by immunoSEQ multiplex PCR, the TCRdb table keeps only in-frame clones and is missing some. The sample holds about 200,000 clones. This sequence was found in a girl aged 2 to 9 in good health and CMV-seropositive. The gene calls are TRBV11-3 and TRBJ2-7; a weak D match, TRBD1 (6 bases). The sequenced sample was PBMCs. Written as DNA, the CDR3 is TGTGCCAGCAGCAGGACAGTGAACTACGAGCAGTACTTC. Amino acid sequence: CASSRTVNYEQYF.